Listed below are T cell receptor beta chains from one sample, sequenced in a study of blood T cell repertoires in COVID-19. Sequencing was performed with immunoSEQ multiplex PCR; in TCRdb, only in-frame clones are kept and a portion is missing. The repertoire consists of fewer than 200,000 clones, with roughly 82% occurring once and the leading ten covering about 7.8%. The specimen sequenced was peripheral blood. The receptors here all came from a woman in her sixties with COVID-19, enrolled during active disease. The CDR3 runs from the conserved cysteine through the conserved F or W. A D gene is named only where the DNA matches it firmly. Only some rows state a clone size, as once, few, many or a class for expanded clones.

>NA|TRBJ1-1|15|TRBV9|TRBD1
TGTGCCAGCAGCGGGTGGGACAGGGGGAACACTGAAGCTTTCTTT
CASSGWDRGNTEAFF
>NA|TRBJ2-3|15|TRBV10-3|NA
TGTGCCATCAGTGAGTCGGGGCAGCCCACAGATACGCAGTATTTT
CAISESGQPTDTQYF
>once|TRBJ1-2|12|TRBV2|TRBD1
TGTGCCAAGACAGGGACAAACTATGGCTACACCTTC
CAKTGTNYGYTF
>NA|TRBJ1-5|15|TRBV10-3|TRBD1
TGTGCCATCAGTGGACCGGGACAGGGAAATCAGCCCCAGCATTTT
CAISGPGQGNQPQHF
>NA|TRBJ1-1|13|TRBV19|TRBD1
TGTGCCAGTAGGGTGGACAGGGATACTGAAGCTTTCTTT
CASRVDRDTEAFF
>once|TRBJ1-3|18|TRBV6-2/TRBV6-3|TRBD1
TGTGCCAGCAGTGCGACAGGGGGTTTAATTGGCTCTGGAAACACCATATATTTT
CASSATGGLIGSGNTIYF
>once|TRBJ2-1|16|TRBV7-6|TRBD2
TGTGCCAGCAGCCGGCATCAGGGACTAGCGGGCAATGAGCAGTTCTTC
CASSRHQGLAGNEQFF
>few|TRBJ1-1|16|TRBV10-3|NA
TGTGCCATCAGTGCGGTAGGGGGTGAAGGGAACACTGAAGCTTTCTTT
CAISAVGGEGNTEAFF
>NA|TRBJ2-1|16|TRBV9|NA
TGTGCCAGCAGCGAGGGTCGGGGTCTACCCTACAATGAGCAGTTCTTC
CASSEGRGLPYNEQFF
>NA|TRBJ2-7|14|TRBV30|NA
TGTGCCTGGAGTGTACTTACCTCCGAAGCCGAGCAGTACTTC
CAWSVLTSEAEQYF
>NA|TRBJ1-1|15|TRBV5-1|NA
TGCGCCAGCAGAGTTGACACCCCGGTGCTAACTGAAGCTTTCTTT
CASRVDTPVLTEAFF
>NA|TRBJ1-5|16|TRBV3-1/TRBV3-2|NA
TGTGCCAGCACTAACGATCGGACTCGGCCGGATCAGCCCCAGCATTTT
CASTNDRTRPDQPQHF
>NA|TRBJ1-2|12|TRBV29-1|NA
TGCAGCGTTGAAGGGAGGGACTATGGCTACACCTTC
CSVEGRDYGYTF
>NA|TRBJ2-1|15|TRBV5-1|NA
TGCGCCAGCACCCTTACAGGGATTGGGTACAATGAGCAGTTCTTC
CASTLTGIGYNEQFF
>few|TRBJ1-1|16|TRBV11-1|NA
TGTGCCAGCAGCTTGGGCCTACAGGGTTGGGGGACTGAAGCTTTCTTT
CASSLGLQGWGTEAFF
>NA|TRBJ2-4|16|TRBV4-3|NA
TGCGCCAGCAGCTTACAGGGTGGGGGTGCCAAAAACATTCAGTACTTC
CASSLQGGGAKNIQYF
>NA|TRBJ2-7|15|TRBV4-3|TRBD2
TGCGCCAGCAGCCGCGGACTAGCGGGATGGAAAGAGCAGTACTTC
CASSRGLAGWKEQYF
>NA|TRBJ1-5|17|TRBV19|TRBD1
TGTGCCAGCCATTATACCCTTCAGGGGGCAGGTGGTCAGCCCCAGCATTTT
CASHYTLQGAGGQPQHF
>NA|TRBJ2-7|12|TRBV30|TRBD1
TGTGCCTGGGGGGACAGGGGGCGAGAGCAGTACTTC
CAWGDRGREQYF
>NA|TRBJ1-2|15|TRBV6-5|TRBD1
TGTGCCAGCAGTTACTCGGGGACAGGGCGATACGGCTACACCTTC
CASSYSGTGRYGYTF
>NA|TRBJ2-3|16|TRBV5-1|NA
TGCGCCAGCAGCTTGGTTCGGGGGAAGAGGACAGATACGCAGTATTTT
CASSLVRGKRTDTQYF
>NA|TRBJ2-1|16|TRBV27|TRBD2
TGTGCCAGCAGTAAAGGCCGGGGCCTAGCGGGAGAAGAGCAGTTCTTC
CASSKGRGLAGEEQFF
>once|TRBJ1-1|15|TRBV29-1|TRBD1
TGCAGCGTTGAGGAGACAGGGGGAATCCCCACTGAAGCTTTCTTT
CSVEETGGIPTEAFF
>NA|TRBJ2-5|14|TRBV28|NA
TGTGCCAGCACCCCGTTGTTAGCCCCGGAGACCCAGTACTTC
CASTPLLAPETQYF
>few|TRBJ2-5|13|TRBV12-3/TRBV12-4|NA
TGTGCCAGCAGTCTCGGACAGCCAGAGACCCAGTACTTC
CASSLGQPETQYF
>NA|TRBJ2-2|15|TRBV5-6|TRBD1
TGTGCCAGCAGACCGACAGGGACGACCGCCGGGGAGCTGTTTTTT
CASRPTGTTAGELFF
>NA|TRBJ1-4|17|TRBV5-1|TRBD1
TGCGCCAGCAGCTCCACAAGAGGGACAGGGGAATATGAAAAACTGTTTTTT
CASSSTRGTGEYEKLFF
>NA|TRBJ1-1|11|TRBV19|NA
TGTGCCAGTAGTCGGAACACTGAAGCTTTCTTT
CASSRNTEAFF
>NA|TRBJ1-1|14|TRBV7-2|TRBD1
TGTGCCAGCAGCCCCACAGGGGTTCGGACTGAAGCTTTCTTT
CASSPTGVRTEAFF
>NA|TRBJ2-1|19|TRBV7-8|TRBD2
TGTGCCAGCAGCCCGAGTGGTAGCGGGAGGTATAGAGCCTACAATGAGCAGTTCTTC
CASSPSGSGRYRAYNEQFF
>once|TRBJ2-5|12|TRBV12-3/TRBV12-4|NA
TGTGCCAGCAGTTTTCGGGGAAGGACCCAGTACTTC
CASSFRGRTQYF
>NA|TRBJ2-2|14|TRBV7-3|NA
TGTGCCAGCAGCTTAACGCGGAACACCGGGGAGCTGTTTTTT
CASSLTRNTGELFF
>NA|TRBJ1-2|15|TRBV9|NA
TGTGCCCGCCGCGTCGGGGCGGGGGGCAGCTATGGCTACACCTTC
CARRVGAGGSYGYTF
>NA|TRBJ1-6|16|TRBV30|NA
TGTGCCTGGAGTGTGCGGCTTAACTCCTATAATTCACCCCTCCACTTT
CAWSVRLNSYNSPLHF
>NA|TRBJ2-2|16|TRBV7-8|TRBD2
TGTGCCAGCAGCTCCGCCCCGGGGGGAGGCACCGGGGAGCTGTTTTTT
CASSSAPGGGTGELFF
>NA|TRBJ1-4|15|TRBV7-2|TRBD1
TGTGCCAGCAGCCTTCAACAGGGGGGAAATGAAAAACTGTTTTTT
CASSLQQGGNEKLFF
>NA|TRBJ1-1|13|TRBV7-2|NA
TGTGCCAGCAGCTTTCGACAGACAACTGACGCTTTCTTT
CASSFRQTTDAFF
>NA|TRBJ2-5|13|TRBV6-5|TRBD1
TGTGCCAGCAGTTCGACAGGGGGAGAGACCCAGTACTTC
CASSSTGGETQYF
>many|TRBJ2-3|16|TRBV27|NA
TGTGCCAGCAGTTTAATGGAGGGAACCTCCACAGATACGCAGTATTTT
CASSLMEGTSTDTQYF
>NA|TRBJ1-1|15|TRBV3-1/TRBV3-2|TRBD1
TGTGCCAGCAGCCAAGCCGATCTACAGGGGGGAGGGGCTTTCTTT
CASSQADLQGGGAFF
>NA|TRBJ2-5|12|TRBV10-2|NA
TGCGCCAGCGGGGATACAGGGGAGACCCAGTACTTC
CASGDTGETQYF
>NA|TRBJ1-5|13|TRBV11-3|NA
TGTGCCAGCAGTACGACAGGAAGTCAGCCCCAGCATTTT
CASSTTGSQPQHF
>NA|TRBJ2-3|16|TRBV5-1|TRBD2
TGCGCCAGCAGCTTGAATACCGGGAGGGCCACAGATACGCAGTATTTT
CASSLNTGRATDTQYF
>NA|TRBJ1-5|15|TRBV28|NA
TGTGCCAGCAGTACCCCGGGAGGGGCTCATCAGCCCCAGCATTTT
CASSTPGGAHQPQHF
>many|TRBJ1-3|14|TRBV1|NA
TGCACCAGCAGCCAAGGACAGGGGGGAAACACCATATATTTT
CTSSQGQGGNTIYF
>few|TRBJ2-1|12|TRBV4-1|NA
TGCGCCAGCAGCCAAGCGTTTGATGAGCAGTTCTTC
CASSQAFDEQFF
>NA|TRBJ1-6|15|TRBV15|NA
TGTGCCACCAGCAGAGGCGAGGTGGATCATTCACCCCTCCACTTT
CATSRGEVDHSPLHF
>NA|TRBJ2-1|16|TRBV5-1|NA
TGCGCCAGCAGCTTGGATGGAGGGGACGCCTACAATGAGCAGTTCTTC
CASSLDGGDAYNEQFF
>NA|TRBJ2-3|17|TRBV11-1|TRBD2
TGTGCCAGCAGCGTAGCGGGAGAAGTAATCCGGGCAGATACGCAGTATTTT
CASSVAGEVIRADTQYF
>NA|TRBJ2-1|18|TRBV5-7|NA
TGTGCCAGCAGTCGGGGGTTGGTAGCAGGATCCTCCTACAATGAGCAGTTCTTC
CASSRGLVAGSSYNEQFF
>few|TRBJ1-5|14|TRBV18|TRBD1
TGTGCCAGCTCTCCTGGACAGGGTCGACAGCCCCAGCATTTT
CASSPGQGRQPQHF
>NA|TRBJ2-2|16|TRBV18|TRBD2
TGTGCCAGCTCACCACTTGCGGGAGGGGAGACCGGGGAGCTGTTTTTT
CASSPLAGGETGELFF
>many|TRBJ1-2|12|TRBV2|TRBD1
TGTGCCAGCAGGGGGACAGGCTATGGCTACACCTTC
CASRGTGYGYTF
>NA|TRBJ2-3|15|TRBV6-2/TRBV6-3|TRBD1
TGTGCCAGCAGTTACTCGGGACAGCGCACAGATACGCAGTATTTT
CASSYSGQRTDTQYF
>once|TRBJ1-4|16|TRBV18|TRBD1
TGTGCCAGCTCACTCCTTCCGGGACAGGGAGATGAAAAACTGTTTTTT
CASSLLPGQGDEKLFF
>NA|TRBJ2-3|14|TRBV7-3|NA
TGTGCCAGCAGCCCAGGGGGACTCACAGATACGCAGTATTTT
CASSPGGLTDTQYF
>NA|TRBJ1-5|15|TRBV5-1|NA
TGCGCCAGCAGCGAAGGGGTCTTCGGGAGCCAGCCCCAGCATTTT
CASSEGVFGSQPQHF
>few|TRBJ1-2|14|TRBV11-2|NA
TGTGCCAGCAGCTTAGATCCGGTTGGCTATGGCTACACCTTC
CASSLDPVGYGYTF
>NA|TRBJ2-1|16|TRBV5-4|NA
TGTGCCAGCAGCGTACCACTAAGCGGAGTTAACAATGAGCAGTTCTTC
CASSVPLSGVNNEQFF
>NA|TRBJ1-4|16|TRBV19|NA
TGTGCCAGTAGTATTGAGCGTGGGTCTATTAATGAAAAACTGTTTTTT
CASSIERGSINEKLFF